This TCR beta chain originates from a study of control samples from healthy donors and cancer patients (TCRdb year 2020). Based on the germline V gene, the CDR1 and CDR2 sequences are SQVTM and ANQGSEA. Ends trimmed: V by 4 bases, J by 8 bases; bases unmatched to a gene: 27. CDR3 length: 19 amino acids, cysteine to phenylalanine. This entry keeps only the CDR3 DNA: 57 bases, framed from base 1. The library was generated by the immunoSEQ multiplex PCR assay. The immuneACCESS repertoire file appears here via TCRdb, limited to in-frame rearrangements. These files lack a portion of the clones; in checked studies, under half of the deficit traces to unresolved V genes, and the cause of the others is not known. Present in this sample are more than 95,000 clones, 88% of which were seen just once. Less than 3% of the sample is held by the ten biggest clonotypes. About this clone: The antigen it recognizes is unknown. The input lacks base qualities; no much larger clone sits a single base away.

The material sequenced was blood. The sequence was obtained from a woman in her seventies in good health. The V and J segments used are TRBV29-1 and TRBJ1-2; 8 bases in the middle match TRBD1. The DNA is as follows: TGCAGCGTTGTTTTCCTTCCGTGGACAGGGACAAAAACGGTGGGCGGCTACACCTTC. It encodes CSVVFLPWTGTKTVGGYTF. With the rest looked up from the reference TRBV29-1 and TRBJ1-2 genes rather than sequenced, the full variable domain is SAVISQKPSRDICQRGTSLTIQCQVDSQVTMMFWYRQQPGQSLTLIATANQGSEATYESGFVIDKFPISRPNLTFSTLTVSNMSPEDSSIYLCSVVFLPWTGTKTVGGYTFGSGTRLTVV.